The table lists the clone carrying this T cell receptor (beta chain) with a few counts. Its antigen is currently unknown. V gave up 2 bases and J gave up 2 bases, with 8 bases separating them. The CDR3 is 14 amino acids. Germline V CDR1 and CDR2: SGHTA, FQGTGA. This sample was taken from a study of early T cells in non-severe SARS-CoV-2 infection. The wider study: Bulk RNA taken from unsorted whole blood was sequenced, leaving chains unpaired.

Study-wide points: There was a bias toward anti-spike CD8 responses in VDJdb matching, which missed private and CD4 specificities.

Unique molecular identifiers were attached to individual cDNA molecules. TCRdb reprocessed the 5' RACE reads via MiXCR and lists one record per CDR3 protein. The top ten hold roughly 9.7% of the sample, which has around 47,000 distinct CDR3 sequences, around 9.9% seen once. The clonotype originates from an adult who was a healthcare worker with PCR-confirmed SARS-CoV-2 infection or an uninfected control (not recorded which). This sequence joins TRBV7-3 and TRBJ2-3; D possibly corresponds to TRBD2 (5 bases). Sample: whole blood. This CDR3 reads CASSLGAVTDTQYF. The CDR3 DNA reads TGTGCCAGCAGCTTAGGAGCGGTCACAGATACGCAGTATTTT. The full variable domain, its missing parts supplied by reference TRBV7-3 and TRBJ2-3, is GAGVSQTPSNKVTEKGKYVELRCDPISGHTALYWYRQSLGQGPEFLIYFQGTGAADDSGLPNDRFFAVRPEGSVSTLKIQRTERGDSAVYLCASSLGAVTDTQYFGPGTRLTVL.